This TCR beta chain was observed in a study of blood T cell repertoires in COVID-19. The overall study: Sites in the United States, Italy and Spain provided acute and convalescent COVID-19 samples. PBMCs, B-cell-depleted T cells, or T cells provided the cDNA or gDNA that made up the material.

During active infection, Seattle patients enrolled and were then monitored through disease. Original handling: Reference gene primer amplification gave estimated nucleated cell counts. The table came from immunoSEQ multiplex PCR; TCRdb's copy has only in-frame clones and leaves some out. That table gives V, J and clone size, and the DNA gave D and trimming. This sample has hundreds of thousands of clones; around 90% occur once, and the top ten carry approximately 0.92%. This clonotype was sampled from a man aged 18 to 29 with COVID-19, enrolled during active disease. Sample: peripheral blood.

The CDR3 sequence: CASSESGTGNGYTF. Written as DNA, the CDR3 is TGCGCCAGCAGTGAGTCAGGGACAGGGAATGGCTACACCTTC. The chain links TRBV10-2 to TRBJ1-2; 9 bases agree with TRBD1. This CDR3 has 14 residues. V lost 0 bases to trimming and J lost 6 bases; unmatched junction nucleotides: 2. Germline V lookup: CDR1 WSHSY, CDR2 SAAADI.